This is a list of T cell receptor beta chains from one sample in a study of blood T cell repertoires in COVID-19. Using immunoSEQ multiplex PCR, the repertoire was profiled, and TCRdb retains in-frame clones only, with some absent. The sample contains some 110,000 clones, roughly nine tenths of which appear only once. Sequences were obtained from peripheral blood. These receptors all come from a human donor in a cohort sampled during active COVID-19. CDR3s include the opening cysteine and the closing phenylalanine or tryptophan. Fields, in order: D gene, J gene, clone size, V gene, CDR3 length, CDR3 DNA, CDR3 protein. D genes are given only for firm matches. Expanded clones are given a class, and other clones once, few, many or no size at all.

D gene: NA; J gene: TRBJ2-7; clone size: NA; V gene: TRBV19; CDR3 length: 13; CDR3 DNA: TGTGCCAGTAGTCCCACAGGGTCCATCGAGCAGTACTTC; CDR3 protein: CASSPTGSIEQYF
D gene: TRBD1; J gene: TRBJ2-7; clone size: few; V gene: TRBV9; CDR3 length: 18; CDR3 DNA: TGTGCCAGCAGCGCAACTCCGGGACAGGGGGCCCGCTCCTACGAGCAGTACTTC; CDR3 protein: CASSATPGQGARSYEQYF
D gene: NA; J gene: TRBJ2-7; clone size: NA; V gene: TRBV9; CDR3 length: 16; CDR3 DNA: TGTGCCAGCAGCGTAGGGTTTCGGTCGAGAGATTACGAGCAGTACTTC; CDR3 protein: CASSVGFRSRDYEQYF
D gene: TRBD1; J gene: TRBJ1-2; clone size: NA; V gene: TRBV14; CDR3 length: 14; CDR3 DNA: TGTGCCAGCAGCCGTCTCGGGACAGGGAGTGGCTACACCTTC; CDR3 protein: CASSRLGTGSGYTF
D gene: TRBD1; J gene: TRBJ2-5; clone size: once; V gene: TRBV24-1; CDR3 length: 15; CDR3 DNA: TGTGCCACCAGTGATGGGACAGGGACGGGCGAGACCCAGTACTTC; CDR3 protein: CATSDGTGTGETQYF
D gene: NA; J gene: TRBJ1-6; clone size: NA; V gene: TRBV7-2; CDR3 length: 16; CDR3 DNA: TGTGCCAGCAGCTGGTCCGGAGGCTCCTATAATTCACCCCTCCACTTT; CDR3 protein: CASSWSGGSYNSPLHF
D gene: TRBD1; J gene: TRBJ1-3; clone size: NA; V gene: TRBV3-1/TRBV3-2; CDR3 length: 15; CDR3 DNA: TGTGCCAGCAGCCGGGAAACAGGGGTGAGAAACACCATATATTTT; CDR3 protein: CASSRETGVRNTIYF
D gene: TRBD1; J gene: TRBJ1-4; clone size: NA; V gene: TRBV19; CDR3 length: 14; CDR3 DNA: TGTGCCAGTAGTATGGGGACAGAGGGTACAAAACTGTTTTTT; CDR3 protein: CASSMGTEGTKLFF
D gene: NA; J gene: TRBJ2-2; clone size: NA; V gene: TRBV11-2; CDR3 length: 14; CDR3 DNA: TGTGCCAGCAGCTTGTTGGACAGCACCGGGGAGCTGTTTTTT; CDR3 protein: CASSLLDSTGELFF
D gene: TRBD2; J gene: TRBJ2-1; clone size: NA; V gene: TRBV7-9; CDR3 length: 16; CDR3 DNA: TGTGCCAGCAGCATTTCCGGGACTAGCGGGAGGAATGAGCAGTTCTTC; CDR3 protein: CASSISGTSGRNEQFF
D gene: NA; J gene: TRBJ2-7; clone size: NA; V gene: TRBV28; CDR3 length: 16; CDR3 DNA: TGTGCCAGCAGTTTGAATGGCGGCTTGAGCTCCTACGAGCAGTACTTC; CDR3 protein: CASSLNGGLSSYEQYF
D gene: NA; J gene: TRBJ2-3; clone size: NA; V gene: TRBV4-1; CDR3 length: 18; CDR3 DNA: TGCGCCAGCAGCCCCCAGGGGAGAACCACCCCCCGCACAGATACGCAGTATTTT; CDR3 protein: CASSPQGRTTPRTDTQYF
D gene: TRBD2; J gene: TRBJ2-7; clone size: NA; V gene: TRBV19; CDR3 length: 16; CDR3 DNA: TGTGCCAGTAGTCAACTAGCGGTATCTTCCTACTACGAGCAGTACTTC; CDR3 protein: CASSQLAVSSYYEQYF
D gene: TRBD1; J gene: TRBJ1-5; clone size: NA; V gene: TRBV27; CDR3 length: 16; CDR3 DNA: TGTGCCAGCAGTCCCCGTCTGACAGGGGGCGGGCAGCCCCAGCATTTT; CDR3 protein: CASSPRLTGGGQPQHF
D gene: TRBD2; J gene: TRBJ2-1; clone size: NA; V gene: TRBV24-1; CDR3 length: 15; CDR3 DNA: TGTGCCACCAGTATCGATAGCGGGAGGGACAATGAGCAGTTCTTC; CDR3 protein: CATSIDSGRDNEQFF